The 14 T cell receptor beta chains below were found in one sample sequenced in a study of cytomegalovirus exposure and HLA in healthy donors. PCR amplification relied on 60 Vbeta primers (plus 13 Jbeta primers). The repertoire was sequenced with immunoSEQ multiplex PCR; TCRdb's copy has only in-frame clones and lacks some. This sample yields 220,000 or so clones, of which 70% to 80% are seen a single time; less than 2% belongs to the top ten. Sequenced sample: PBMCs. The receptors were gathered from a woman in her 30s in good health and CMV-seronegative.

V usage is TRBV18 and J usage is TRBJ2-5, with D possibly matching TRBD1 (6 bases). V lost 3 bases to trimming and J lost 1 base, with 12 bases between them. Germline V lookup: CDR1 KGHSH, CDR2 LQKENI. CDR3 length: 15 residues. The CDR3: CASSPSRDIQETQYF. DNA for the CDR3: TGTGCCAGCTCACCGTCCCGGGACATCCAAGAGACCCAGTACTTC.

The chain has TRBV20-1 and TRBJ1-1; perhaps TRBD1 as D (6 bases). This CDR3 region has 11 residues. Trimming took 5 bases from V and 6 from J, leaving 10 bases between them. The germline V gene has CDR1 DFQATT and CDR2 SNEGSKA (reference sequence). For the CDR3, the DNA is TGCAGTGCTCCACAGGGCGCTGAAGCTTTCTTT. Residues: CSAPQGAEAFF.

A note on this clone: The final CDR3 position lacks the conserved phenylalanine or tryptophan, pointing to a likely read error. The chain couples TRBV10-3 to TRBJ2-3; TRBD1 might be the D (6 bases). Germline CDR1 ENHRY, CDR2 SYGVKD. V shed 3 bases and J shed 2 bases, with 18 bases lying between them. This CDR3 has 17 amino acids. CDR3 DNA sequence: TGTGCCATCAGTGACCCCTGGGGCAGGGGCGACACAGATACGCAGTATTTG. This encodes CAISDPWGRGDTDTQYL.

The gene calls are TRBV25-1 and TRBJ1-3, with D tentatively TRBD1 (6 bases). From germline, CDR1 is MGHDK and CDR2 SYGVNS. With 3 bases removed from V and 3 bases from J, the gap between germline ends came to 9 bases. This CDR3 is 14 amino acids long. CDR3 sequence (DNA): TGTGCCAGCAGTGAGGGGGGGCTTGGAAACACCATATATTTT. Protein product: CASSEGGLGNTIYF.

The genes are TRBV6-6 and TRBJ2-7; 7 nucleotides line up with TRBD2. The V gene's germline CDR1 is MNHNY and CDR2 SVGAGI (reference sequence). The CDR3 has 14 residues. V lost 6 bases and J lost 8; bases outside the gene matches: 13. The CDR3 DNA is TGTGCCAGCAGCCCGACTAGCTCCAGTCATCAGCAGTACTTC. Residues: CASSPTSSSHQQYF.

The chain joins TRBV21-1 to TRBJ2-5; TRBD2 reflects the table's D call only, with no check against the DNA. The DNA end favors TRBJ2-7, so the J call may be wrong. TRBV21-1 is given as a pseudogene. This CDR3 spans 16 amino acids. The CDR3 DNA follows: TGTGCCAGCAGCTCTGGACTAGCGGGGGGCGTGGACGAGCAGTACTTC. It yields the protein CASSSGLAGGVDEQYF.

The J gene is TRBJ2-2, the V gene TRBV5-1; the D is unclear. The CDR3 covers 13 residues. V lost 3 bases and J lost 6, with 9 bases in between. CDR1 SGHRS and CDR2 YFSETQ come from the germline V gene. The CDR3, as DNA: TGCGCCAGCAGCTGGAGTGGCCCCGGGGAGCTGTTTTTT. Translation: CASSWSGPGELFF.

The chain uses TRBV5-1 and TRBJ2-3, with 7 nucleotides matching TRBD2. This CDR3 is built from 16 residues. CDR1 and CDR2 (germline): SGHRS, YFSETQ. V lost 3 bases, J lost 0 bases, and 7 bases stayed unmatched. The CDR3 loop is CASSSTAGISTDTQYF. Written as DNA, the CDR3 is TGCGCCAGCAGCTCCACAGCGGGAATTAGCACAGATACGCAGTATTTT.

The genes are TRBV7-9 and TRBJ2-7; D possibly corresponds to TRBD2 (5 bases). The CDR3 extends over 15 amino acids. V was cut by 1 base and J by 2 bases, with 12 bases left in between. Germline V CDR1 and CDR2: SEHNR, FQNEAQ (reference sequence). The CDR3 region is CASSLEGSGAYEQYF. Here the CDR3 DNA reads TGTGCCAGCAGCTTAGAAGGAAGCGGAGCCTACGAGCAGTACTTC.

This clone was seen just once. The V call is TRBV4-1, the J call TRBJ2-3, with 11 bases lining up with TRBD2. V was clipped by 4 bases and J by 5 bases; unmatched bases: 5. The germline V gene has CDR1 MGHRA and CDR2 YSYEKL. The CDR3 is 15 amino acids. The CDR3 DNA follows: TGCGCCAGCAGCCCCACTAGCGGGAGCGTAGATACGCAGTATTTT. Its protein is CASSPTSGSVDTQYF.

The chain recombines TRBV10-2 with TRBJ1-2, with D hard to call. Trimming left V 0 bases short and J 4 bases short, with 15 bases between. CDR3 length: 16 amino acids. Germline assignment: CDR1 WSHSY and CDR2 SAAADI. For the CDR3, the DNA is TGCGCCAGCAGTGAGTCTCGATCAGAACAGATCTATGGCTACACCTTC. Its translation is CASSESRSEQIYGYTF.

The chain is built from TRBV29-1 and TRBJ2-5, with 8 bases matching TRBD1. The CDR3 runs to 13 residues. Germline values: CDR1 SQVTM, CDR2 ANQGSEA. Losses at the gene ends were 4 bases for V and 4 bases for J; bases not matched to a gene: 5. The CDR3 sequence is CSVGQGMAETQYF. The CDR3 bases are TGCAGCGTTGGACAGGGGATGGCAGAGACCCAGTACTTC.

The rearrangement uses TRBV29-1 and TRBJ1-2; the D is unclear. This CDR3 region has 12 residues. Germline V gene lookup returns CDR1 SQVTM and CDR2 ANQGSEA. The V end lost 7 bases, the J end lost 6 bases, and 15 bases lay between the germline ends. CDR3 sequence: CSAMTVSDGYTF. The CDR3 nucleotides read TGCAGCGCTATGACCGTCAGCGATGGCTACACCTTC.

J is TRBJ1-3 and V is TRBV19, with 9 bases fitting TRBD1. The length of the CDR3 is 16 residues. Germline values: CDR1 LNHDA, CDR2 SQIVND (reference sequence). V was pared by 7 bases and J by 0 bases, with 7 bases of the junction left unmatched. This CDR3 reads CASNDRDRVSGNTIYF. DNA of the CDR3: TGTGCCAGTAATGACCGGGACAGGGTCTCTGGAAACACCATATATTTT.